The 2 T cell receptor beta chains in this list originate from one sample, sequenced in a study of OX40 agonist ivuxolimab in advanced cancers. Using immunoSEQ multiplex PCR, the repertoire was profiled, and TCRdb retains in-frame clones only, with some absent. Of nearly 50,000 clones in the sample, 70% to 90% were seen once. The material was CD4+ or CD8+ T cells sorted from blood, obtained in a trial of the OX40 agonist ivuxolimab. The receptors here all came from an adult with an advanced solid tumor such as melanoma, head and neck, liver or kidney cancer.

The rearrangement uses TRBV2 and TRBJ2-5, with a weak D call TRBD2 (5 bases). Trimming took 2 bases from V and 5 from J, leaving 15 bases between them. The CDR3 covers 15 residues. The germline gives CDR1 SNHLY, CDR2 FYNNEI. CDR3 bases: TGTGCCAGCAGTGAAATGGCATTCGGCGGGGAGACCCAGTACTTC. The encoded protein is CASSEMAFGGETQYF.

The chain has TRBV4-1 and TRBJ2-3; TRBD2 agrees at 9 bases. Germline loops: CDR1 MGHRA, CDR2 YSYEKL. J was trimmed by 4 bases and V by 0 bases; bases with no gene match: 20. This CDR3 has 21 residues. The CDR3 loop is CASSQDLGLAGGPNEADTQYF. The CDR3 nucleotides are TGCGCCAGCAGCCAAGATCTCGGCCTGGCGGGAGGGCCTAACGAAGCAGATACGCAGTATTTT.